The following is a TCR beta chain sequence with its context. The sample is drawn from a study of blood T cell repertoires in COVID-19. Study background: Acute-phase and convalescent COVID-19 samples originated in the United States, Italy and Spain. The cDNA or gDNA used as material had been derived from T cells, B-cell-depleted T cells, or PBMCs.

How the authors handled the data: Nucleated cell counts were estimated from reference gene primer amplification. Clones were read by immunoSEQ multiplex PCR, and TCRdb kept only the in-frame ones, dropping some. D and trimming were read from the DNA, whereas the V and J calls and clone size are those reported in that table. The repertoire consists of around 180,000 clones, with around 85% occurring once and the leading ten covering 11%. The CDR3 has 15 amino acids. V dropped 1 base and J dropped 6; count of bases not matched to a gene: 7. CDR1 is SGHNT, CDR2 YYREEE, per germline (reference sequence).

This sequence was found in a human donor with active or convalescent COVID-19. The donor label of this sample is uncertain. V gene TRBV5-4 combines with J gene TRBJ2-1; 7 bases align to TRBD1. Sequencing was carried out using peripheral blood. CDR3 sequence reads: CASSLRGTVTNEQFF. The CDR3 coding sequence is TGTGCCAGCAGCTTGAGAGGGACAGTGACCAATGAGCAGTTCTTC.